One sample yielded the 18 T cell receptor beta chains listed below, sequenced in a study of blood T cell repertoires in COVID-19. TCRdb's copy holds only in-frame clones and misses some; the assay was immunoSEQ multiplex PCR. The table records fewer than 300,000 clones, approximately 84% of them present only once. Specimen: peripheral blood. The receptors shown here come from a human donor with COVID-19, enrolled during active disease. The donor label of this sample is uncertain.

V gene TRBV6-1 combines with J gene TRBJ1-5; a possible D gene is TRBD1 (6 bases). CDR3 length: 15 amino acids. Trimming cost V 1 base and J 6 bases, with 13 bases left between them. The V gene's germline CDR1 is MNHNS and CDR2 SASEGT. For the CDR3, the DNA is TGTGCCAGCAGTGAAGACAGGGTAGTAGGTCAGCCCCAGCATTTT. It specifies CASSEDRVVGQPQHF.

In its sample, this clone was seen a few times. The genes are TRBV5-1 and TRBJ2-7; 9 bases match TRBD2. The CDR3 consists of 15 residues. Germline V gene data show CDR1 as SGHRS and CDR2 as YFSETQ. V shed 5 bases and J 2 bases; nucleotides not matched to a gene: 8. This chain's CDR3 is CASRGSGRLTYEQYF. The CDR3 DNA follows: TGCGCCAGCAGAGGAAGCGGGAGGCTCACCTACGAGCAGTACTTC. The whole variable domain, filled in from reference TRBV5-1 and TRBJ2-7, reads KAGVTQTPRYLIKTRGQQVTLSCSPISGHRSVSWYQQTPGQGLQFLFEYFSETQRNKGNFPGRFSGRQFSNSRSEMNVSTLELGDSALYLCASRGSGRLTYEQYFGPGTRLTVT.

The rearrangement links TRBV29-1 to TRBJ2-1, with 9 positions matching TRBD2. This CDR3 comprises 18 residues. Per germline, CDR1 SQVTM and CDR2 ANQGSEA. J lost 5 bases, V lost 6 bases, and 20 bases had no gene match. CDR3 residues: CSVLTRFSAGTSNNEQFF. For the CDR3, the DNA is TGCAGCGTCTTGACACGATTCTCTGCCGGGACTAGCAACAATGAGCAGTTCTTC.

The V and J genes are TRBV5-4 and TRBJ1-1; D is undetermined. CDR1 and CDR2 (germline): SGHNT, YYREEE (reference sequence). This CDR3 is built from 14 residues. The V end lost 3 bases, the J end lost 4 bases, and 13 bases lay between the germline ends. This CDR3 reads CASSSPTSFTEAFF. CDR3 DNA: TGTGCCAGCAGCTCTCCGACAAGTTTCACTGAAGCTTTCTTT. Drawing the rest from reference TRBV5-4 and TRBJ1-1, the complete variable domain is ETGVTQSPTHLIKTRGQQVTLRCSSQSGHNTVSWYQQALGQGPQFIFQYYREEENGRGNFPPRFSGLQFPNYSSELNVNALELDDSALYLCASSSPTSFTEAFFGQGTRLTVV.

The gene calls are TRBV29-1 and TRBJ2-3; D might be TRBD2 (6 bases). The CDR3 spans 13 residues. The V end lost 7 bases, the J end lost 0 bases, and 11 bases lay between the germline ends. Germline CDR1 and CDR2: SQVTM and ANQGSEA. The CDR3 reads CSGFSGSTDTQYF. The CDR3 nucleotides read TGCAGCGGGTTTAGCGGTAGCACAGATACGCAGTATTTT.

V usage is TRBV19 and J usage is TRBJ1-5; 9 bases map to TRBD1. The CDR3 is 14 residues long. Looked up from germline, CDR1 is LNHDA and CDR2 is SQIVND (reference sequence). Trimming at V came to 6 bases and at J to 6 bases, leaving 6 bases not matched to a gene. CDR3 bases: TGTGCCAGTAGACAGGGGGCGCGGGGTCAGCCCCAGCATTTT. Translated, it gives CASRQGARGQPQHF.

This rearrangement joins TRBV2 to TRBJ2-3; 10 positions match TRBD2. Per the germline V gene, CDR1 is SNHLY and CDR2 is FYNNEI. This CDR3 is built from 15 residues. Trimming at V came to 6 bases and at J to 3 bases, leaving 6 bases not matched to a gene. In nucleotides, the CDR3 is TGTGCCAGCAGCCCTAGCGGGAGAGGGACAGATACGCAGTATTTT. This codes for CASSPSGRGTDTQYF.

This clone was counted only a few times. The CDR3 DNA reads as TGTGCCAGCAGCTTGGCGGTCGGACTAGCCGGGGCCGGGGAGCTGTTTTTT. Protein: CASSLAVGLAGAGELFF. The chain is built from TRBV5-8 and TRBJ2-2; 8 bases fit TRBD2. The germline gives CDR1 SGHTS, CDR2 YDEGEE. V was clipped by 0 bases and J by 6 bases; unmatched bases: 10. CDR3 length equals 17 residues.

This sequence joins TRBV19 and TRBJ2-3, with TRBD2 matching over 9 bases. The CDR3 runs 16 residues. The V gene end was trimmed by 4 bases and the J gene end by 1 base; junction bases not matched to a gene: 6. CDR1 and CDR2 from the germline V gene are LNHDA and SQIVND (reference sequence). CDR3 region: CASSKVAGGGTDTQYF. The DNA for the CDR3 is TGTGCCAGTAGTAAAGTGGCGGGAGGGGGCACAGATACGCAGTATTTT.

This clone came up a few times. The chain employs TRBV5-6 and TRBJ2-2; D is possibly TRBD1 (6 bases). The V end was cut by 4 bases, the J end by 1 base, with 8 bases between. Germline V gene data show CDR1 as SGHDT and CDR2 as YYEEEE. The CDR3 has 14 residues. CDR3 loop: CASSPGQNTGELFF. The CDR3 DNA reads as TGTGCCAGCAGCCCGGGACAGAACACCGGGGAGCTGTTTTTT.

J is TRBJ1-2 and V is TRBV3-1 (or the pseudogene TRBV3-2); TRBD1 is a possible D gene (5 bases). Trimming pared 0 bases from V and 5 bases from J, leaving 13 bases between. The germline V gene has CDR1 LGHDT and CDR2 YNNKEL (reference sequence). The CDR3 extends over 15 amino acids. The CDR3 protein is CASSQDARGPYGYTF. CDR3 in DNA: TGTGCCAGCAGCCAAGATGCGCGGGGCCCTTATGGCTACACCTTC.

The rearrangement uses TRBV19 and TRBJ1-2; D not certain. CDR1 is LNHDA and CDR2 is SQIVND in the germline V gene (reference sequence). Trimming pared 7 bases from V and 2 bases from J, leaving 8 bases between. The CDR3 extends over 12 amino acids. CDR3 amino acids: CASISENYGYTF. The CDR3, as DNA: TGTGCCAGTATCTCCGAGAACTATGGCTACACCTTC.

The DNA of the CDR3 is TGTGCCAGCAGTTCAAGAATTGCAGGGGTTGTGAACACTGAAGCTTTCTTT. It specifies CASSSRIAGVVNTEAFF. The chain is built from TRBV28 and TRBJ1-1; tentatively, D is TRBD1 (6 bases). The germline V gene encodes CDR1 MDHEN and CDR2 SYDVKM. V shed 4 bases and J shed 0 bases, with 18 bases lying between them. The CDR3 has 17 residues.

A few counts support this clone. The V gene is TRBV19, the J gene TRBJ2-4, with a tentative D call TRBD2 (6 bases). The CDR3 totals 14 residues. Germline CDR1 reads LNHDA; CDR2 reads SQIVND (reference sequence). V was clipped by 6 bases and J by 3 bases, with 12 bases between them. The CDR3 region has the DNA TGTGCCAGTAGCAACCCGGGAGACAAAAACATTCAGTACTTC. Residues: CASSNPGDKNIQYF.

This sequence joins TRBV6-2 or TRBV6-3 and TRBJ2-2; D ambiguous. The germline CDR1 and CDR2 sequences are MNHEY and SVGEGT. V lost 2 bases to trimming and J lost 5 bases, with 6 bases between them. The CDR3 extends over 13 amino acids. The CDR3 loop reads CASSYVRTGELFF. In DNA, the CDR3 is TGTGCCAGCAGTTACGTCAGGACCGGGGAGCTGTTTTTT.

This rearrangement joins TRBV30 to TRBJ2-1; weak D call: TRBD2 (6 bases). Deletions cut 0 bases from V and 6 bases from J, with 18 bases between. The CDR3 is 16 amino acids. CDR1 and CDR2 (germline): GTSNPN, SVGIG (reference sequence). The CDR3 DNA reads as TGTGCCTGGAGTGTACGAGTAACGGGAGAAGGCAATGAGCAGTTCTTC. It translates to CAWSVRVTGEGNEQFF.

The chain combines TRBV5-1 with TRBJ1-4; 7 bases are a match to TRBD1. CDR1 is SGHRS and CDR2 is YFSETQ in the germline V gene. The CDR3 is made up of 15 amino acids. The junction had 7 bases not matched to a gene; V was cut back by 4 bases and J by 4 bases. The chain's CDR3 is CASSLGTARNEKLFF. The CDR3 DNA reads TGCGCCAGCAGCCTGGGGACAGCTCGTAATGAAAAACTGTTTTTT.

There are a few counts of this clone. The chain links TRBV4-1 to TRBJ1-6; 9 positions match TRBD1. From germline, CDR1 is MGHRA and CDR2 YSYEKL. The CDR3 totals 18 residues. The V gene end was trimmed by 0 bases and the J gene end by 4 bases; junction bases not matched to a gene: 7. The CDR3 region has the DNA TGCGCCAGCAGCCAAGATTCGACAGGGGGAGGTTATAATTCACCCCTCCACTTT. Its translation: CASSQDSTGGGYNSPLHF.